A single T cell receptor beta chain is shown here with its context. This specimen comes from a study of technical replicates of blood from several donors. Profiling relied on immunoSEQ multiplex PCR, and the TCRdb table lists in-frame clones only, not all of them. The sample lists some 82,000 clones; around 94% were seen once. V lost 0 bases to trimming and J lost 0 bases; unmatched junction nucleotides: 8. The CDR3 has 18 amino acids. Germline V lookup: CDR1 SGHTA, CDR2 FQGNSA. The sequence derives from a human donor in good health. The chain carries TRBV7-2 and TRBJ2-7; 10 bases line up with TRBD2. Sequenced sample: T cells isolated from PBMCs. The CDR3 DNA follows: TGTGCCAGCAGCTTAGCGACTAGCGGGTATACGGCCTCCTACGAGCAGTACTTC. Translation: CASSLATSGYTASYEQYF.